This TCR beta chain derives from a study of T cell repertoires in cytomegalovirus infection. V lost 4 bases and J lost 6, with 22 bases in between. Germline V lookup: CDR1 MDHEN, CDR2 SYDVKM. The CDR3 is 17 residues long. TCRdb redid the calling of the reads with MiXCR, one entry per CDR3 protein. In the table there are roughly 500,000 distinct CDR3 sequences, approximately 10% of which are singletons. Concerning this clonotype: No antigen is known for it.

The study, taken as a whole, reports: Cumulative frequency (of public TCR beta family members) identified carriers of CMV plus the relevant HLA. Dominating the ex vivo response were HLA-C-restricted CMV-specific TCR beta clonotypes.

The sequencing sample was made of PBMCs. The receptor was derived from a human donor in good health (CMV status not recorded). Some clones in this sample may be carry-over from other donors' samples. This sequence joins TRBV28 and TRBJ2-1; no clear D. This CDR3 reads CASSSPLEELSVNEQFF. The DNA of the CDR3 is TGTGCCAGCAGTTCGCCCTTAGAGGAATTGAGCGTCAATGAGCAGTTCTTC.